The T cell receptor beta chain under discussion was sequenced for a study of shared clonotypes between healthy human individuals. This clone occurred once. Germline lookup yields CDR1 SGHDT and CDR2 YYEEEE. V was cut by 0 bases and J by 0 bases, with 7 bases left in between. The CDR3 extends over 15 amino acids. Assay: immunoSEQ multiplex PCR; the TCRdb copy retains only in-frame clones and omits some. The repertoire holds more than 2 million clones, with 90% to 97% as singletons. Sequenced: naive CD4+ T cells sorted from blood. Stated subset: CD45RA+ positively selected. The J gene is TRBJ2-4, the V gene TRBV5-6; D is undetermined. This clonotype originated in a man aged 18 to 30 in good health. The CDR3 sequence is CASSLEAIAKNIQYF. The CDR3 DNA follows: TGTGCCAGCAGCTTGGAGGCGATAGCCAAAAACATTCAGTACTTC.